This T cell receptor beta chain emerged from a study of T cell repertoires in cytomegalovirus infection. Whole-study results and caveats: In two of eight donors, the top clonotype was HLA-C-restricted CMV-specific. People with CMV and the relevant HLA were identified by cumulative public TCR beta family frequency.

This clonotype was observed a handful of times. Antigen unknown. One entry per CDR3 protein, called by TCRdb with MiXCR from the reads. The data contain about 530,000 distinct CDR3 sequences, around 27% of them seen just once; the ten biggest clones take up roughly 13%. Germline V gives CDR1 SGHVS, CDR2 FNYEAQ. V gave up 1 base and J gave up 4 bases, with 15 bases separating them. The CDR3 has 16 residues. The sample consisted of PBMCs. This chain uses TRBV7-6 with TRBJ2-3; TRBD1 or TRBD2 may be the D gene (5 bases each). The sequence was obtained from a human donor in good health (CMV status not recorded). Some clones in this sample may be carry-over from other donors' samples. CDR3 region: CASSLVTLVGPDTQYF. CDR3 bases: TGTGCCAGCAGCTTAGTCACTTTGGTGGGACCAGATACGCAGTATTTT.